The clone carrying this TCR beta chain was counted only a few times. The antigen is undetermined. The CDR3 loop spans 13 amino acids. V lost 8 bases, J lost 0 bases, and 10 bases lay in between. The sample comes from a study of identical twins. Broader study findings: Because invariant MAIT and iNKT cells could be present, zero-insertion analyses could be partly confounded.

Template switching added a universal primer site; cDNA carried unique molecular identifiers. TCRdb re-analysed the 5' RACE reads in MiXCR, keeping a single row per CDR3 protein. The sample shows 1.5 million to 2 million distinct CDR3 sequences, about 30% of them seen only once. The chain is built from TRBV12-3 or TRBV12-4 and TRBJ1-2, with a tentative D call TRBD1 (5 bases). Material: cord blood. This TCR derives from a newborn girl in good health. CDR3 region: CASDRGANYGYTF. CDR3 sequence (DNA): TGTGCCAGCGATAGAGGGGCTAACTATGGCTACACCTTC.